The clone carrying this TCR beta chain was detected a few times. The sample originates from a study of CD8 T cells in ankylosing spondylitis. TCRdb re-called the 5' RACE reads through MiXCR, storing one row per CDR3 protein. The repertoire holds 250,000 to 400,000 distinct CDR3 sequences, with 11% as singletons. With 8 bases removed from V and 1 base from J, the gap between germline ends came to 11 bases. This CDR3 spans 14 amino acids. Sequenced sample: blood, either unsorted or a sorted T cell fraction (not recorded which). This chain links TRBV12-3 or TRBV12-4 with TRBJ2-2, with D unresolved. The sequence was obtained from a female donor with ankylosing spondylitis or in good health (not recorded which). CDR3 loop: CASLAGMNTGELFF. DNA of the CDR3: TGTGCCAGCTTGGCTGGGATGAACACCGGGGAGCTGTTTTTT.